This T cell receptor beta chain appears in the sequencing data of a study of blood T cell repertoires in COVID-19. Study background: Acute and convalescent COVID-19 specimens originated in the United States, Italy and Spain. T cells, B-cell-depleted T cells, or PBMCs provided the cDNA or gDNA that served as material.

Sequencing used immunoSEQ multiplex PCR; TCRdb keeps in-frame clones, though not all of them. This repertoire shows about 130,000 clones, 70% to 80% found once; its top ten account for 37%. This receptor was identified in a man aged 35 to 55 with active or convalescent COVID-19. Sequencing input: peripheral blood.

CDR3 region: CASSQDQFSLISNEQFF. The CDR3 bases are TGCGCCAGCAGCCAAGATCAGTTCTCGTTAATCTCCAATGAGCAGTTCTTC. The chain joins TRBV4-1 to TRBJ2-1; D unclear. This CDR3 has 17 amino acids. The V gene's germline CDR1 is MGHRA and CDR2 YSYEKL. Trimming pared 0 bases from V and 6 bases from J, leaving 18 bases between.